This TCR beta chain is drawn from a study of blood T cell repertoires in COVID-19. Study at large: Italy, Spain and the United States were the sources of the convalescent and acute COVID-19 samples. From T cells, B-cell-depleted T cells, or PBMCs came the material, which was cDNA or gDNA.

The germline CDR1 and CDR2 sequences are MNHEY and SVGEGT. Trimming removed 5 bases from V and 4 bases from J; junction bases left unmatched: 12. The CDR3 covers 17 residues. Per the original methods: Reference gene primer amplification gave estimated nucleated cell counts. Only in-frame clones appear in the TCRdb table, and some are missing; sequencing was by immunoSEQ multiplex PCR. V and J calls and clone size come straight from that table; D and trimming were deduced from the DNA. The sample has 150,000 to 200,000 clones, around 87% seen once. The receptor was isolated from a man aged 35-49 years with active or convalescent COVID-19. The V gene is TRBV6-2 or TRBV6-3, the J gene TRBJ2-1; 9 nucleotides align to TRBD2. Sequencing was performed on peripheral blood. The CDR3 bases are TGTGCCAGCAGTCCCCTTACCCCGGGACTAGCTTACAATGAGCAGTTCTTC. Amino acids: CASSPLTPGLAYNEQFF.